These 18 T cell receptor beta chains came from one sample sequenced in a study of T-cell memory formation after mild COVID-19. TCRdb ran MiXCR on the 5' RACE reads and lists one entry per CDR3 protein. Altogether about 500,000 distinct CDR3 sequences are present, about a fifth being singletons, with the ten largest covering under 15%. Sequenced: PBMCs or a T cell subset sorted from them (not recorded which). All receptors come from an adult woman who had mild COVID-19 (a few samples of this study predate the infection). Cell type and time point are not known.

This clonotype was recorded a few times. This sequence joins TRBV20-1 and TRBJ2-7; 10 bases align to TRBD2. CDR1 is DFQATT, CDR2 SNEGSKA, per germline (reference sequence). The CDR3 spans 15 residues. The junction had 7 bases not matched to a gene; V was cut back by 2 bases and J by 3 bases. The CDR3 sequence: CSARSPSGSLYEQYF. CDR3 nucleotides: TGCAGTGCTAGATCTCCTAGCGGGAGCCTCTACGAGCAGTACTTC.

This clonotype was detected a few times. The chain carries TRBV5-1 and TRBJ2-1; 13 nucleotides line up with TRBD2. In germline, CDR1 is SGHRS, CDR2 YFSETQ. The CDR3 loop spans 18 amino acids. J was trimmed by 2 bases and V by 2 bases; bases with no gene match: 7. The DNA of the CDR3 is TGCGCCAGCAGCTTCGGGACTAGCGGGGCCGTAGCCTACAATGAGCAGTTCTTC. Translated, it gives CASSFGTSGAVAYNEQFF.

The rearrangement links TRBV9 to TRBJ2-2, with D unclear. Trimming shortened V by 4 bases and J by 5 bases, and 18 bases separated the two germline ends. This CDR3 has 16 amino acids. From germline, CDR1 is SGDLS and CDR2 YYNGEE. The CDR3 coding sequence is TGTGCCAGCAGCCCCCGAAGTACCTCTCGTACCGGGGAGCTGTTTTTT. It encodes CASSPRSTSRTGELFF.

V usage is TRBV19 and J usage is TRBJ1-1; 9 nucleotides match TRBD1. Germline V CDR1 and CDR2: LNHDA, SQIVND (reference sequence). This CDR3 has 15 residues. V trimming: 6 bases; J trimming: 4 bases; junction bases outside the gene matches: 9. The CDR3 DNA sequence: TGTGCCAGTAGCCAAAACGGACAGGGGACCACTGAAGCTTTCTTT. Protein: CASSQNGQGTTEAFF.

This clonotype was recorded a few times. The chain links TRBV9 to TRBJ1-6, with 9 bases aligning to TRBD1. The CDR3 has 16 residues. J lost 10 bases, V lost 4 bases, and 12 bases had no gene match. Germline V gene sequence: CDR1 SGDLS, CDR2 YYNGEE. DNA for the CDR3: TGTGCCAGCAGCCCCAGATCGGGACAGGGAGCGTCACCCCTCCACTTT. It specifies CASSPRSGQGASPLHF.

The CDR3: CASSLEGGLAGHYNEQFF. The CDR3 DNA sequence: TGTGCCAGCAGCTTAGAGGGGGGACTAGCGGGACATTACAATGAGCAGTTCTTC. The chain uses TRBV7-8 and TRBJ2-1, with TRBD2 identical over 13 bases. Per the germline V gene, CDR1 is SGHVS and CDR2 is FQNEAQ. With 1 base clipped from V and 4 bases from J, the junction kept 7 bases outside the gene matches. The CDR3 consists of 18 residues.

The sample holds a few counts of this clonotype. This chain links TRBV5-1 with TRBJ1-2; D gene ambiguous. V shed 0 bases and J shed 5 bases, with 14 bases lying between them. CDR1 is SGHRS and CDR2 is YFSETQ in the germline V gene. This CDR3 comprises 15 residues. CDR3: CASSLEESRFYGYTF. CDR3 in DNA: TGCGCCAGCAGCTTGGAAGAGTCCAGATTTTATGGCTACACCTTC.

The V call is TRBV6-2 or TRBV6-3, the J call TRBJ2-2; 10 nucleotides match TRBD2. The CDR3 length is 15 residues. Germline V CDR1 and CDR2: MNHEY, SVGEGT. J was trimmed by 6 bases and V by 5 bases; bases with no gene match: 6. The CDR3 loop reads CASSASGRVAGELFF. CDR3 coding DNA: TGTGCCAGCAGTGCTAGCGGGAGAGTAGCCGGGGAGCTGTTTTTT.

This clonotype came up a few times. The rearrangement joins TRBV12-3 or TRBV12-4 to TRBJ2-5; 14 nucleotides line up with TRBD2. V was pared by 0 bases and J by 2 bases, with 5 bases of the junction left unmatched. The CDR3 spans 18 residues. In DNA form, the CDR3 reads TGTGCCAGCAGTTTAGCCCCGGGACTAGCGGGAGATCAAGAGACCCAGTACTTC. It encodes CASSLAPGLAGDQETQYF.

The chain couples TRBV6-1 to TRBJ2-7; 16 bases are shared with TRBD2. V was clipped by 7 bases and J by 1 base; unmatched bases: 16. From germline, CDR1 is MNHNS and CDR2 SASEGT. This CDR3 has 20 amino acids. This CDR3 is CASNRATPGTSGGVSYEQYF. DNA for the CDR3: TGTGCCAGCAACCGCGCTACCCCAGGGACTAGCGGGGGGGTTTCCTACGAGCAGTACTTC.

This chain links TRBV5-1 with TRBJ1-1; D is uncertain. V shed 2 bases and J shed 0 bases, with 11 bases lying between them. The CDR3 spans 15 residues. Germline V gene data show CDR1 as SGHRS and CDR2 as YFSETQ. CDR3 loop: CASSFARSMNTEAFF. As DNA, the CDR3 is TGCGCCAGCAGCTTCGCCAGATCCATGAACACTGAAGCTTTCTTT.

CDR3 amino acids: CASSLVGYGNQPQHF. Here the CDR3 DNA reads TGTGCCAGCAGCTTAGTGGGATATGGCAATCAGCCCCAGCATTTT. The gene calls are TRBV7-9 and TRBJ1-5; D is unclear. This CDR3 comprises 15 residues. CDR1 is SEHNR and CDR2 is FQNEAQ in the germline V gene (reference sequence). Trimming removed 1 base at V and 2 bases at J, with 9 bases between.

This clonotype was recorded at least ten times. The chain recombines TRBV5-4 with TRBJ2-7; 8 bases match TRBD1. Germline V gene lookup returns CDR1 SGHNT and CDR2 YYREEE (reference sequence). Unmatched junction bases numbered 9, after V lost 5 bases and J lost 2 bases. The CDR3 consists of 15 residues. CDR3 nucleotides: TGTGCCAGCAGTCAAGACAGGGGCCCTACCTACGAGCAGTACTTC. Translating it yields CASSQDRGPTYEQYF.

This clonotype was found many times. V gene TRBV12-3 or TRBV12-4 combines with J gene TRBJ1-3; TRBD1 is a possible D gene (6 bases). The V end was cut by 6 bases, the J end by 1 base, with 16 bases between. The CDR3 is 16 amino acids. The CDR3 protein is CASSRRRGTSGNTIYF. CDR3 bases: TGTGCCAGCAGCCGCCGCAGAGGGACATCTGGAAACACCATATATTTT.

This clonotype has only a few counts. V and J are TRBV3-1 and TRBJ2-7, with D possibly TRBD2 on 6 matching bases. Germline V gene data show CDR1 as LGHDT and CDR2 as YNNKEL (reference sequence). Deletions cut 0 bases from V and 12 bases from J, with 12 bases between. The CDR3 spans 12 residues. The CDR3 region is CASSQDVGRPYF. CDR3 DNA sequence: TGTGCCAGCAGCCAAGATGTCGGGAGACCGTACTTC.

V is TRBV9 and J is TRBJ2-3; 10 nucleotides align to TRBD2. The CDR3 has 18 residues. V was clipped by 0 bases and J by 2 bases; unmatched bases: 9. Germline CDR1 SGDLS, CDR2 YYNGEE. Here the CDR3 reads CASSVAWELAGATDTQYF. The CDR3 bases are TGTGCCAGCAGCGTAGCTTGGGAGCTAGCGGGAGCCACAGATACGCAGTATTTT.

This clonotype was detected a few times. The chain recombines TRBV27 with TRBJ2-5; D tentatively reads TRBD1 or TRBD2 (6 bases each). The V gene lost 2 bases and the J gene lost 5 bases, with 12 bases spanning the gap. From germline, CDR1 is MNHEY and CDR2 SMNVEV (reference sequence). This CDR3 is 14 amino acids long. The CDR3 sequence is CASSLRRGLETQYF. In DNA, the CDR3 is TGTGCCAGCAGTTTACGACGGGGGCTGGAGACCCAGTACTTC.

This chain uses TRBV3-1 with TRBJ2-2; D gene unclear. With 4 bases removed from V and 5 bases from J, the gap between germline ends came to 11 bases. CDR1 LGHDT and CDR2 YNNKEL come from the germline V gene (reference sequence). There are 14 residues in the CDR3. The CDR3 region is CASSLLLTTGELFF. The CDR3 nucleotides read TGTGCCAGCAGCCTTTTGCTAACTACCGGGGAGCTGTTTTTT.